This TCR beta chain was documented in a study of cytomegalovirus exposure and HLA in healthy donors. General study results and limits: In a later analysis, a missense DCLRE1C variant was linked to TCR beta V- and J-gene trimming. The productive fraction for most TCR beta V segments was about 87% or about 30% in an earlier analysis. Altogether, 160 or so TCR beta chains were recorded as cytomegalovirus-associated.

PCR amplification relied on 60 Vbeta primers (plus 13 Jbeta primers). Assay used: immunoSEQ multiplex PCR; TCRdb lists only in-frame clones, some missing. The sample lists about 160,000 clones, roughly 80% occurring once. A word on this clone: The antigen is unknown.

CDR1 and CDR2 (germline): MNHEY, SMNVEV (reference sequence). The CDR3 is 14 amino acids. V lost 5 bases and J 3 bases, leaving 13 bases between the germline ends. The material sequenced was PBMCs. The rearrangement links TRBV27 to TRBJ1-1; D not certain. The clonotype originates from a young man in good health and CMV-seropositive. CDR3 nucleotides: TGTGCCAGCAGTCTCAACGGCGGGGACACTGAAGCTTTCTTT. Amino acids: CASSLNGGDTEAFF.